The 21 T cell receptor beta chains in this list originate from one sample, sequenced in a study of blood T cells in healthy people across ages. Primers used in a second PCR of roughly 7 to 11 cycles were a sample-barcoded 5' primer and a J-beta primer mix. TCRdb ran MiXCR on the 5' RACE reads and lists one entry per CDR3 protein. There are hundreds of thousands of distinct CDR3 sequences in the sample; around 43% occur only once, and about 19% lies in the top ten. Specimen: blood. These receptors came from a man between 60 and 75 years old in good health.

This clonotype was detected only a few times. This sequence joins TRBV6-1 and TRBJ1-4, with unresolved D. Germline-derived CDR1 and CDR2 are MNHNS and SASEGT. Trimming took off 0 bases at V and 11 bases at J, with 10 bases between the two ends. This CDR3 region has 13 residues. CDR3 sequence: CASSEARQTKLFF. CDR3 bases: TGTGCCAGCAGTGAAGCGCGTCAGACTAAACTGTTTTTT.

This chain uses TRBV13 with TRBJ1-6; 7 bases line up with TRBD1. V lost 5 bases and J lost 8; bases outside the gene matches: 6. The CDR3 is 14 residues long. CDR1 PRHDT and CDR2 FYEKMQ come from the germline V gene (reference sequence). Here the CDR3 reads CASSKTGNYSPLHF. CDR3 sequence (DNA): TGTGCCAGCAGCAAGACAGGGAACTATTCACCCCTCCACTTT.

The chain links TRBV20-1 to TRBJ1-5; D ambiguous. From germline, CDR1 is DFQATT and CDR2 SNEGSKA (reference sequence). Trimming stripped 2 bases from V and 7 bases from J, with 21 bases between. The CDR3 length is 16 residues. The CDR3 loop reads CSARRAEGGRRQPQHF. The CDR3 DNA reads TGCAGTGCTAGACGGGCGGAGGGCGGGCGGAGACAGCCCCAGCATTTT.

This clonotype came up a few times. The chain joins TRBV7-2 to TRBJ2-1; D is possibly TRBD2 (6 bases). There are 15 residues in the CDR3. V dropped 4 bases and J dropped 0 bases, with 10 bases sitting between them. From germline, CDR1 is SGHTA and CDR2 FQGNSA. The CDR3 DNA is TGTGCCAGCAGCTGGGACTCCAACTCCTACAATGAGCAGTTCTTC. Translating it yields CASSWDSNSYNEQFF.

This rearrangement joins TRBV6-2 or TRBV6-3 to TRBJ2-1, with 7 positions matching TRBD2. Germline assignment: CDR1 MNHEY and CDR2 SVGEGT. The length of the CDR3 is 13 residues. V trimming: 5 bases; J trimming: 13 bases; junction bases outside the gene matches: 11. This CDR3 is CASSRLARETQFF. Written as DNA, the CDR3 is TGTGCCAGCAGTCGACTAGCCCGGGAGACCCAGTTCTTC.

The chain recombines TRBV6-2 or TRBV6-3 with TRBJ2-1; tentatively, D is TRBD2 (6 bases). This CDR3 is 14 amino acids long. V lost 6 bases and J lost 7, with 16 bases in between. The V gene's germline CDR1 is MNHEY and CDR2 SVGEGT. The CDR3 DNA reads as TGTGCCAGCAGGAGAGCGGAGGGGTTTAATGAGCAGTTCTTC. Protein sequence: CASRRAEGFNEQFF.

This rearrangement joins TRBV29-1 to TRBJ1-2; D might be TRBD1 (5 bases). The V end was cut by 7 bases, the J end by 4 bases, with 22 bases between. The CDR3 has 15 amino acids. Germline CDR1 SQVTM, CDR2 ANQGSEA. CDR3 bases: TGCAGCGCACTAACTAGCGGGGGTAGAGGCTATGGCTACACCTTC. Protein product: CSALTSGGRGYGYTF.

CDR3 in DNA: TGCAGTGCTACCGAGGGACCCACAGGGAATGGCTACACCTTC. It specifies CSATEGPTGNGYTF. The chain carries TRBV20-1 and TRBJ1-2; tentatively, D is TRBD1 (6 bases). The CDR3 covers 14 residues. Per germline, CDR1 DFQATT and CDR2 SNEGSKA (reference sequence). Deletions cut 4 bases from V and 6 bases from J, with 18 bases between.

Remarks on this clonotype: Mismatch with germline at one junction end may stem from a read error. The chain recombines TRBV7-2 with TRBJ2-5; the D gene is possibly TRBD1 (5 bases). Germline V gene lookup returns CDR1 SGHTA and CDR2 FQGNSA. The CDR3 consists of 14 residues. The CDR3 nucleotides read TGTGCCAGCAGCGTGGGGCCAACCCAAGAGACCCAGAACTTC. Protein: CASSVGPTQETQNF.

This clonotype was counted a few times. The rearrangement links TRBV15 to TRBJ2-7; a possible D gene is TRBD1 (5 bases). V was clipped by 0 bases and J by 5 bases, with 8 bases between them. The germline CDR1 and CDR2 sequences are LNHNV and YYDKDF (reference sequence). CDR3 size: 13 residues. DNA of the CDR3: TGTGCCACCAGCAGAGACAGGGCACACGAGCAGTACTTC. Translation: CATSRDRAHEQYF.

This chain links TRBV4-3 with TRBJ1-1; 10 bases agree with TRBD1. The junction had 7 bases not matched to a gene; V was cut back by 1 base and J by 5 bases. CDR3 length equals 16 residues. Germline CDR1 reads LGHNA; CDR2 reads YSLEER. CDR3 sequence reads: CASSQGAGQGLTEAFF. The CDR3 DNA is TGCGCCAGCAGCCAAGGTGCGGGACAGGGGTTAACTGAAGCTTTCTTT.

This rearrangement joins TRBV4-1 to TRBJ2-5; 8 nucleotides match TRBD1. CDR3 length: 14 residues. V shed 7 bases, J shed 11 bases, and the junction held 15 bases outside the gene matches. Germline V gene lookup returns CDR1 MGHRA and CDR2 YSYEKL. The CDR3 spells CASKWDRWTNEQYF. The CDR3 coding sequence is TGCGCCAGCAAATGGGACAGGTGGACCAATGAGCAGTACTTC.

The rearrangement links TRBV4-1 to TRBJ1-6; 9 nucleotides line up with TRBD1. There are 15 residues in the CDR3. Germline V lookup: CDR1 MGHRA, CDR2 YSYEKL. The ends lost 3 bases at V and 9 bases at J; junction bases unmatched: 6. CDR3 nucleotides: TGCGCCAGCAGCCACAGGGACAGGGAACGTTCACCCCTCCACTTT. Protein: CASSHRDRERSPLHF.

The V gene is TRBV20-1, the J gene TRBJ2-3; D gene uncertain. Trimming removed 1 base from V and 6 bases from J, with 11 bases in between. This CDR3 is 13 amino acids long. CDR1 and CDR2 (germline): DFQATT, SNEGSKA (reference sequence). CDR3 sequence (DNA): TGCAGTGCTAGAGTCCCCGGTCCGGATACGCAGTATTTT. Protein: CSARVPGPDTQYF.

This chain connects TRBV10-3 to TRBJ1-6; 9 bases line up with TRBD1. Trimming cost V 6 bases and J 5 bases; bases outside gene matches: 2. CDR1 is ENHRY and CDR2 is SYGVKD in the germline V gene. There are 14 residues in the CDR3. CDR3 protein: CAISRQGDNSPLHF. The CDR3 DNA sequence: TGTGCCATCAGCAGACAGGGGGATAATTCACCCCTCCACTTT.

The rearrangement links TRBV5-1 to TRBJ2-1; tentatively, D is TRBD1 (5 bases). CDR1 and CDR2 from the germline V gene are SGHRS and YFSETQ. Deletions cut 4 bases from V and 8 bases from J, with 10 bases between. This CDR3 is built from 12 residues. The CDR3 sequence is CASSVTEDEQFF. CDR3 nucleotides: TGCGCCAGCAGCGTGACAGAGGATGAGCAGTTCTTC.

The chain is built from TRBV12-3 or TRBV12-4 and TRBJ2-3; D possibly uses TRBD1 or TRBD2 (5 bases each). The V gene lost 5 bases and the J gene lost 4 bases, with 13 bases spanning the gap. CDR3 size: 14 residues. CDR3: CASSPRDQSDTQYF. For the CDR3, the DNA is TGTGCCAGCAGTCCCCGGGACCAATCAGATACGCAGTATTTT.

The rearrangement links TRBV7-9 to TRBJ2-1; maybe TRBD2 (5 bases). Germline assignment: CDR1 SEHNR and CDR2 FQNEAQ (reference sequence). The length of the CDR3 is 14 residues. The germline V and J ends were trimmed by 7 bases and 2 bases, with 12 bases remaining between them. DNA for the CDR3: TGTGCCAGCACTTCGCGGGCGGCCTACAATGAGCAGTTCTTC. This gives the protein CASTSRAAYNEQFF.

This clonotype showed up just a few times. The V gene is TRBV20-1, the J gene TRBJ2-5, with 10 bases matching TRBD2. Germline values: CDR1 DFQATT, CDR2 SNEGSKA (reference sequence). The ends lost 3 bases at V and 2 bases at J; junction bases unmatched: 6. The length of the CDR3 is 15 residues. In DNA form, the CDR3 reads TGCAGTGCTAGGGTAGCGGGGGGAATTCAAGAGACCCAGTACTTC. Translation gives CSARVAGGIQETQYF.

The table lists this clonotype with a few counts. The chain has TRBV27 and TRBJ2-3, with 10 positions matching TRBD1. V lost 7 bases to trimming and J lost 1 base; unmatched junction nucleotides: 5. The CDR3 loop spans 15 amino acids. Germline CDR1 and CDR2: MNHEY and SMNVEV (reference sequence). For the CDR3, the DNA is TGTGCCAGCACCAAAGGGACAGGGGGCACAGATACGCAGTATTTT. Translated, it gives CASTKGTGGTDTQYF.

A note on this clonotype: Possible read error: a much larger clone is one base away. The chain is built from TRBV6-5 and TRBJ1-2, with 7 bases lining up with TRBD1. Germline assignment: CDR1 MNHEY and CDR2 SVGAGI. Unmatched junction bases numbered 14, after V lost 5 bases and J lost 8 bases. This CDR3 comprises 15 residues. In DNA form, the CDR3 reads TGTGCCAGCAGTGACTACTCAGGCCAGGGGGACGGCTACACCTTC. This gives the protein CASSDYSGQGDGYTF.